A selection of T cell receptor beta chains follows, all from one sample in a study of blood T cells in healthy people across ages. TCRdb reanalysed the 5' RACE reads using MiXCR and keeps one entry per CDR3 protein. The table has 1,500,000 or so distinct CDR3 sequences, approximately 43% seen once. Material: blood. The receptors originated from a woman between 18 and 29 years old in good health. Both conserved end residues are part of each CDR3. A D gene is named only where the DNA matches it firmly. Clone size, where shown, is once, few, many, or a class for clones that have expanded.

J gene | D gene | clone size | V gene | CDR3 DNA | CDR3 protein
TRBJ2-7 | . | many | TRBV2 | TGTGCCAGCAGTGGCCACTACGAGCAGTACTTC | CASSGHYEQYF
TRBJ2-7 | TRBD1 | . | TRBV7-2 | TGTGCCAGCAGCTCTTGGGACAGAAAGTACGAGCAGTACTTC | CASSSWDRKYEQYF
TRBJ2-7 | . | few | TRBV10-2 | TGCGCCAGCAGCGCTTCCAGGATTTCTTTGGGCGAGCAGTACTTC | CASSASRISLGEQYF
TRBJ1-2 | . | few | TRBV12-3/TRBV12-4 | TGTGCCAGCAGTTTAGGTAGAGGGACCTTCTATGGCTACACCTTC | CASSLGRGTFYGYTF
TRBJ1-2 | . | . | TRBV4-3 | TGCGCCAGCAGCCAAGATATGGGCGGGATCCACACCTTC | CASSQDMGGIHTF
TRBJ1-6 | TRBD1 | few | TRBV2 | TGTGCCAGCAGTTCCCAGGGGGGATTGCGTTCACCCCTCCACTTT | CASSSQGGLRSPLHF
TRBJ2-1 | . | few | TRBV4-1 | TGCGCCAGCAGCCAAGACCCCGGGGGCCTTCACAATGAGCAGTTCTTC | CASSQDPGGLHNEQFF
TRBJ1-6 | . | . | TRBV28 | TGTGCCAGCACGGAAGGGACCTATAATTCACCCCTCCACTTT | CASTEGTYNSPLHF
TRBJ1-2 | . | few | TRBV20-1 | TGCAGTGCTAACACGCAAGGGAAGGGATACTATGGCTACACCTTC | CSANTQGKGYYGYTF
TRBJ2-1 | TRBD2 | . | TRBV28 | TGTGCCATCAGTAGCGGGAGGTTAGACAATGAGCAGTTCTTC | CAISSGRLDNEQFF
TRBJ2-5 | . | . | TRBV24-1 | TGTGCCCCCAGTGGAAGAGTGGGCCAAGAGACCCAGTACTTC | CAPSGRVGQETQYF
TRBJ1-2 | . | few | TRBV6-6 | TGTGCCAGCAGGATGGACGTGGCCGGCTACACCTTC | CASRMDVAGYTF
TRBJ2-7 | . | few | TRBV6-2/TRBV6-3 | TGTGCCAGCAGTTACTCGAGGGGACTCTCCTACAATGAGCAGTACTTC | CASSYSRGLSYNEQYF
TRBJ2-7 | TRBD1 | . | TRBV11-3 | TGTGCCGGGCACAGGGGCTACGAGCAGTACTTC | CAGHRGYEQYF
TRBJ1-6 | . | once | TRBV10-2 | TGCGCCAGCAGTGAGTCAGGCGTAAATTCACCCCCCCACTTT | CASSESGVNSPPHF
TRBJ2-7 | . | . | TRBV6-5 | TGTGCCAGCAGTTCACCCGGGACGGCCTACGAGCAGTACTTC | CASSSPGTAYEQYF
TRBJ2-3 | . | . | TRBV10-3 | TGTGCCCTGGGGGGAAGTGCAGATACGCAGTATTTT | CALGGSADTQYF
TRBJ1-1 | . | many | TRBV12-3/TRBV12-4 | TGTGCCAGCAGTTTATCTTCCACTGAAGCTTTCTTT | CASSLSSTEAFF
TRBJ1-3 | . | . | TRBV18 | TGTGCCAGCTCACGAGGCGTGAGGGGCCGCTCTGGAAACACCATATATTTT | CASSRGVRGRSGNTIYF
TRBJ1-6 | . | . | TRBV27 | TGTGCCAGCACCAGGGCCAACGGTCATTCACCCCTCCACTTT | CASTRANGHSPLHF
TRBJ2-5 | . | . | TRBV18 | TGTGCCAGCTCACCCCCCGGAGGGTACCAAGAGACCCAGTACTTC | CASSPPGGYQETQYF
TRBJ2-1 | . | few | TRBV4-3 | TGCGCCAGCAGCCAAGGGTTTTATTTGGTCAATGAGCAGTTCTTC | CASSQGFYLVNEQFF
TRBJ2-7 | TRBD1 | . | TRBV19 | TGTGCCAGTAGTCAAACAGGGGGTCACTACGAGCAGTACTTC | CASSQTGGHYEQYF
TRBJ1-5 | . | few | TRBV18 | TGTGCCAGCTCACCGGCGGGGGTCGGTCAGCCCCAGCATTTT | CASSPAGVGQPQHF
TRBJ2-7 | . | . | TRBV20-1 | TGCAGTGCTAGGGGGGGCCTAGAAGGGACTCAGTACTTC | CSARGGLEGTQYF
TRBJ2-3 | TRBD2 | few | TRBV20-1 | TGCAGTGCTAGGAGAGGGACTAGCGGCACAGATACGCAGTATTTT | CSARRGTSGTDTQYF
TRBJ1-5 | . | few | TRBV20-1 | TGCAGTGCTAGAGAAAGTTGGTTTCAGCCCCAGCATTTT | CSARESWFQPQHF
TRBJ2-3 | TRBD1 | few | TRBV2 | TGTGCCAGCATCCAGGACAGGGTCGGAGATACGCAGTATTTT | CASIQDRVGDTQYF
TRBJ2-5 | TRBD1 | . | TRBV28 | TGTGCCAGCAGAAGACAGGGTTTGGAAATAGGGCAGTACTTC | CASRRQGLEIGQYF
TRBJ2-3 | . | . | TRBV7-9 | TGTGCCAGCAGCCCACGGAACTTGCCGGATACGCAGTATTTT | CASSPRNLPDTQYF
TRBJ1-1 | . | . | TRBV12-3/TRBV12-4 | TGTGCCAGCAGGTTGGACAGCTACACTGAAGCTTTCTTT | CASRLDSYTEAFF
TRBJ2-7 | . | . | TRBV7-2 | TGTGCCAGCAGCTTAGGGGCTTCGACGCGTGAGCAGTACTTC | CASSLGASTREQYF
TRBJ2-6 | . | few | TRBV12-3/TRBV12-4 | TGTGCCAGCAGTAAAGGGATAACCAACGTCCTGACTTTC | CASSKGITNVLTF
TRBJ1-2 | . | few | TRBV7-3 | TGTGCCGGCCCATTAGTTCCCCGTTATGGCTACACCTTC | CAGPLVPRYGYTF
TRBJ2-7 | . | many | TRBV7-2 | TGTGCCAGCAGCTTAGGGCCTAACGAGCAGTACTTC | CASSLGPNEQYF
TRBJ2-7 | TRBD1 | . | TRBV7-9 | TGTGCCAGCAGCTTAGCGGGAGTTACGGGACAGGACGAGCAGTACTTC | CASSLAGVTGQDEQYF
TRBJ1-2 | . | few | TRBV2 | TGTGCCAGCCAAGACAGCAGCGAGGGCTACACCTTC | CASQDSSEGYTF
TRBJ2-2 | TRBD2 | once | TRBV6-1 | TGTGCCCAGGCGGGGGATGCCGGGGAGCTGTTTTTT | CAQAGDAGELFF
TRBJ2-1 | TRBD1 | many | TRBV27 | TGTGCCAGCAGTTGGACAGGAAACAATGAGCAGTTCTTC | CASSWTGNNEQFF
TRBJ1-2 | . | many | TRBV7-9 | TGTGCCAGCAGCTTAGAGGTCGGACAAGGCGGCTACACCTTC | CASSLEVGQGGYTF
TRBJ2-2 | . | few | TRBV10-3 | TGTGCCATCAGTCCTCCCTTAACCGGGGAGCTGTTTTTT | CAISPPLTGELFF
TRBJ2-6 | . | few | TRBV4-1 | TGCGCCAGCAGCCAATTGCAGACACGCTCTGGGGCCAACGTCCTGACTTTC | CASSQLQTRSGANVLTF
TRBJ2-7 | . | . | TRBV7-2 | TGTGCCAGCAGCTTTTATCCAGGTCCCTACGAGCAGTACTTC | CASSFYPGPYEQYF
TRBJ2-7 | . | . | TRBV15 | TGTGCCACCAGCAGAGAAAGGGGGACGAGCTCCTACGAGCAGTACTTC | CATSRERGTSSYEQYF
TRBJ2-7 | . | . | TRBV29-1 | TGCAGCGTTGTTCCTAAGCTAGGCGAGCAGTACTTC | CSVVPKLGEQYF
TRBJ1-2 | . | . | TRBV20-1 | TGCAGTGCTAGAGATTTGGGGACCGGGGCTAATGGCTACACCTTC | CSARDLGTGANGYTF
TRBJ2-3 | . | . | TRBV15 | TGTGCCACCAGGGATCTGGGTCCAGATACGCAGTATTTT | CATRDLGPDTQYF
TRBJ1-4 | . | . | TRBV12-3/TRBV12-4 | TGTGCCAGCAGTTTTGGGGCCCTCAGTTGGGGTAATGAAAAACTGTTTTTT | CASSFGALSWGNEKLFF
TRBJ2-7 | TRBD1 | once | TRBV7-2 | TGTGCCAGCGGACAGGGTAGCGAGCAGTACTTC | CASGQGSEQYF
TRBJ1-4 | . | . | TRBV12-3/TRBV12-4 | TGTGCCAGCAGTCAGCGGACAGCACCAACTAATGAAAAACTGTTTTTT | CASSQRTAPTNEKLFF
TRBJ2-1 | TRBD2 | . | TRBV7-9 | TGTGCCAGCAGCTTAGGAGCGGGATCTAAAAATGAGCAGTTCTTC | CASSLGAGSKNEQFF
TRBJ2-1 | TRBD2 | . | TRBV11-2 | TGTGCCAGCAGCCCCCTAGGGACTAGCAATGAGCAGTTCTTC | CASSPLGTSNEQFF
TRBJ2-4 | . | . | TRBV7-2 | TGTGCCAGCAGCCCGGAGCTGGGGCTGGCCAAAAACATTCAGTACTTC | CASSPELGLAKNIQYF